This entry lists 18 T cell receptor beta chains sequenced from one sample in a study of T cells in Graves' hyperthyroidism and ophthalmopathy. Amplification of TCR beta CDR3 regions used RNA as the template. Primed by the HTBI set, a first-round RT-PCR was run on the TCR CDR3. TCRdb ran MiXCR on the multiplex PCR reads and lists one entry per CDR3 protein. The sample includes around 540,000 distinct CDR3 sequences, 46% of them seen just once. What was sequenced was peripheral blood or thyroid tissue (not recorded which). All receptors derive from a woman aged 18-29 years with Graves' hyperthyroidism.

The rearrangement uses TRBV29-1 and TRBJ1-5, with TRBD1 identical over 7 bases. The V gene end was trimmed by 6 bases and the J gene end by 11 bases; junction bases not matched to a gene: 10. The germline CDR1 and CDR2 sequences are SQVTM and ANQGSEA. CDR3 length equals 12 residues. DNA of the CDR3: TGCAGCGTAGGGACAGACCAAGAGACCCAGCATTTT. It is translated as CSVGTDQETQHF.

The CDR3 bases are TGTGCCAGCAGGGCAGACAGGGGTGATTACGAGCAGTACTTC. Its translation: CASRADRGDYEQYF. This chain joins TRBV6-6 and TRBJ2-7, with 8 bases that match TRBD1. The V segment lost 6 bases and the J segment 4 bases; nucleotides outside the gene matches: 8. CDR1 and CDR2 from the germline V gene are MNHNY and SVGAGI (reference sequence). The CDR3 sequence is 14 residues long.

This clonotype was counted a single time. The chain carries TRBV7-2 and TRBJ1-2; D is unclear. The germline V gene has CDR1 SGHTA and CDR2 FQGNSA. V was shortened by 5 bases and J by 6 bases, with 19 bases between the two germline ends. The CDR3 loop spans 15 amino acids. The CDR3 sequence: CASSPPFMRADGYTF. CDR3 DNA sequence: TGTGCCAGCAGCCCTCCTTTTATGCGGGCTGATGGCTACACCTTC.

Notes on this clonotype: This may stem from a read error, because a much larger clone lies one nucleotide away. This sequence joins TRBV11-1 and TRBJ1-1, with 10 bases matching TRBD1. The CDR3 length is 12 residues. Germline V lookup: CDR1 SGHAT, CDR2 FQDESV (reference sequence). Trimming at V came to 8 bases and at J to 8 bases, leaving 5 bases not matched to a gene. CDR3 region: CASGPTGGEAFF. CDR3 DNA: TGTGCCAGCGGCCCGACAGGGGGCGAAGCTTTCTTT.

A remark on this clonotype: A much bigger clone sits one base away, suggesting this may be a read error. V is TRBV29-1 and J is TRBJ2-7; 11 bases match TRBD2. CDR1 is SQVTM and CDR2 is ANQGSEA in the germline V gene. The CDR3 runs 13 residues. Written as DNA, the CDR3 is TGCAGCGTTACTAGCGGGAGAGGGTACGAGCAGCACTTC. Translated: CSVTSGRGYEQHF.

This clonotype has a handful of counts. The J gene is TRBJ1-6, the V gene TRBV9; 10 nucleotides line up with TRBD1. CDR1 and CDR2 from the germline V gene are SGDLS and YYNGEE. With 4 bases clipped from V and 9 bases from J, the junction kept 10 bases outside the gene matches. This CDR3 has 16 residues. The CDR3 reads CASSYGQGDNLSPLHF. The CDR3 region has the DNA TGTGCCAGCAGCTATGGACAGGGGGACAATCTTTCACCCCTCCACTTT.

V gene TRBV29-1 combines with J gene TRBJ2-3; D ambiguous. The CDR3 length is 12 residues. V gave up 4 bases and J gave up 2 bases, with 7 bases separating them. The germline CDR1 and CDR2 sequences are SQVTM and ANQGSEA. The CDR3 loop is CSVVAATDTQYF. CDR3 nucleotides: TGCAGCGTTGTGGCAGCCACAGATACGCAGTATTTT.

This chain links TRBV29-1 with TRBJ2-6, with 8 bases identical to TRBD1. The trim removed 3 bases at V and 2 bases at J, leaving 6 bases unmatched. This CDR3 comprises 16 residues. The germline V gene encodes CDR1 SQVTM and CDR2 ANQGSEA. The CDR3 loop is CSVDGQGTAGANVLTF. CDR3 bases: TGCAGCGTTGATGGACAGGGCACAGCTGGGGCCAACGTCCTGACTTTC.

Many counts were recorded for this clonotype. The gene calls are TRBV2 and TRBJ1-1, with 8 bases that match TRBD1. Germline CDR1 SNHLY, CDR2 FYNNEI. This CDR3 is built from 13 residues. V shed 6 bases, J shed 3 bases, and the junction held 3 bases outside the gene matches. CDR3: CASRATGDTEAFF. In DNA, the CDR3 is TGTGCCAGCAGAGCGACAGGGGACACTGAAGCTTTCTTT.

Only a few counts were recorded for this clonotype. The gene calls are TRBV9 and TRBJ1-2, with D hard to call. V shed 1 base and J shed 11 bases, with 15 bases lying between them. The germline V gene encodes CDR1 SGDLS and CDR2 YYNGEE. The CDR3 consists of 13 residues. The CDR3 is CASSVPGIQSYTF. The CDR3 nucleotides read TGTGCCAGCAGCGTACCCGGGATACAATCGTACACCTTC.

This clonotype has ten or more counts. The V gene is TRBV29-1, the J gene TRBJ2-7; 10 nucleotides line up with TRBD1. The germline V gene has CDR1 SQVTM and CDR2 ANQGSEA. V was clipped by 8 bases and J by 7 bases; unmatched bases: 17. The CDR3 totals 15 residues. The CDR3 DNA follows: TGCAGCACCCTTGGAGGGGACAGGGGAACTTGGGAGCAGTACTTC. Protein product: CSTLGGDRGTWEQYF.

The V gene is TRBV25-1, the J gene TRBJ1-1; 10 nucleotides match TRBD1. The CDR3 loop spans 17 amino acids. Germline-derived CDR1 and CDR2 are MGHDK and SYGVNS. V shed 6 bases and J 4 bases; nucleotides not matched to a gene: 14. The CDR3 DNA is TGTGCCAGCAGCTCCTCGGCACCCGGGACAGGGGCCACTGAAGCTTTCTTT. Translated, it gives CASSSSAPGTGATEAFF.

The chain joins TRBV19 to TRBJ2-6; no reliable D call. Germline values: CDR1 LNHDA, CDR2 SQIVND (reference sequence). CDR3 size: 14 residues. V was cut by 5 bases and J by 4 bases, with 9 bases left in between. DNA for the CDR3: TGTGCCAGTAGTTCAACAGAGGGGGCCAACGTCCTGACTTTC. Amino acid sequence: CASSSTEGANVLTF.

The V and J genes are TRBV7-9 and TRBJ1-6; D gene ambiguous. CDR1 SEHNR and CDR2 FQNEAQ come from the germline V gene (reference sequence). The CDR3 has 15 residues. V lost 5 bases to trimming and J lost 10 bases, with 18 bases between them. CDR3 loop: CASSQEATERSPLHF. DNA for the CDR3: TGTGCCAGCAGCCAAGAGGCGACCGAGAGATCACCCCTCCACTTT.

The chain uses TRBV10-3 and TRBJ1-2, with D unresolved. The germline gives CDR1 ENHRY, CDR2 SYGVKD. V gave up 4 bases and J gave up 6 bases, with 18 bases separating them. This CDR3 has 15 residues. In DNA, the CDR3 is TGTGCCATCAGTGCTCCGACGGGGAACACTGATGGCTACACCTTC. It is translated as CAISAPTGNTDGYTF.

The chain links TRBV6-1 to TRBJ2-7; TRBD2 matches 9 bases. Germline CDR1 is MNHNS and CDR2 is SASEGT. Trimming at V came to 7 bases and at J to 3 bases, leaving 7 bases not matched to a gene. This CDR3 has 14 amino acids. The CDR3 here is CASKFAGGFYEQYF. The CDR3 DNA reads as TGTGCCAGCAAATTTGCGGGAGGGTTCTACGAGCAGTACTTC.

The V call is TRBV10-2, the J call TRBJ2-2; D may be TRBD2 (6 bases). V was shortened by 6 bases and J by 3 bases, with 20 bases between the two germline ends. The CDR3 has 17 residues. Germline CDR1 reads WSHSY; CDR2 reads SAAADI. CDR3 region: CASSNKSGTGDTGELFF. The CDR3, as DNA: TGCGCCAGCAGCAACAAATCCGGGACTGGCGACACCGGGGAGCTGTTTTTT.

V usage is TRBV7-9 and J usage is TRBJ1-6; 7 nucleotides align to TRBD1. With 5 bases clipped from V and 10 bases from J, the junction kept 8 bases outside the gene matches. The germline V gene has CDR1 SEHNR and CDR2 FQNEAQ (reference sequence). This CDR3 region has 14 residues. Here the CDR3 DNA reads TGTGCCAGCAGCAGAGGACAGGAAGGATCACCCCTCCACTTT. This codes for CASSRGQEGSPLHF.